This TCR beta chain came from a study of cytomegalovirus exposure and HLA in healthy donors. The PCR had 60 Vbeta and 13 Jbeta primers. Generated by immunoSEQ multiplex PCR, the TCRdb table keeps only in-frame clones and is missing some. The table records over 100,000 clones, 60% to 80% of them present only once. V lost 5 bases, J lost 7 bases, and 9 bases lay in between. There are 13 residues in the CDR3. The germline CDR1 and CDR2 sequences are SGHTA and FQGNSA. Material: PBMCs. The chain carries TRBV7-2 and TRBJ1-6, with D possibly TRBD1 on 5 matching bases. The receptor comes from a human donor in good health. Here the CDR3 DNA reads TGTGCCAGCAGCCCCCCAGGGAATTCACCCCTCCACTTT. Protein product: CASSPPGNSPLHF.